This T cell receptor (beta chain) was sequenced during a study of shared clonotypes between healthy human individuals. Across the whole study: A donor's plate count was three for CD4 naive and three for CD4 memory; CD8 naive had two and CD8 memory one.

CDR1 and CDR2 (germline): SGHDT, YYEEEE. The CDR3 is made up of 15 amino acids. V dropped 2 bases and J dropped 2; count of bases not matched to a gene: 5. TCRdb keeps only in-frame clones here, not all; method: immunoSEQ multiplex PCR. Seen here are roughly 2.5 million clones, 85% to 95% observed once, and the top ten hold over 0.12%. Concerning this clone itself: The sample holds other DNA sequences that translate to the same CDR3.

V gene TRBV5-6 combines with J gene TRBJ2-7; 9 positions match TRBD1. This receptor was identified in a man between 18 and 35 years old in good health. Sequenced sample: naive CD4+ T cells sorted from blood. Subset reported: CD45RA+ positively selected. The CDR3 here is CASSFLGQGPYEQYF. CDR3 bases: TGTGCCAGCAGCTTCCTGGGACAGGGCCCCTACGAGCAGTACTTC.